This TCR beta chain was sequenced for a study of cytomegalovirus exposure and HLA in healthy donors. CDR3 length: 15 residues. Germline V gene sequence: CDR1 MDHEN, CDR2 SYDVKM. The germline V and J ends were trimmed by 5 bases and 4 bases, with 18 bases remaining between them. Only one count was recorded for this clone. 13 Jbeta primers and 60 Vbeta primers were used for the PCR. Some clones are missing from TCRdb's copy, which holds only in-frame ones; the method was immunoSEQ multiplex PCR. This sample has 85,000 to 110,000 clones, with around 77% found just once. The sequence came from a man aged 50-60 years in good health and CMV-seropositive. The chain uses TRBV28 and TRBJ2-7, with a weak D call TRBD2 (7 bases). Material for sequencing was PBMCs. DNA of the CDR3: TGTGCCAGCAGTCCGCGGGTGGGGAGGGGGTACGAGCAGTACTTC. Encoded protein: CASSPRVGRGYEQYF.